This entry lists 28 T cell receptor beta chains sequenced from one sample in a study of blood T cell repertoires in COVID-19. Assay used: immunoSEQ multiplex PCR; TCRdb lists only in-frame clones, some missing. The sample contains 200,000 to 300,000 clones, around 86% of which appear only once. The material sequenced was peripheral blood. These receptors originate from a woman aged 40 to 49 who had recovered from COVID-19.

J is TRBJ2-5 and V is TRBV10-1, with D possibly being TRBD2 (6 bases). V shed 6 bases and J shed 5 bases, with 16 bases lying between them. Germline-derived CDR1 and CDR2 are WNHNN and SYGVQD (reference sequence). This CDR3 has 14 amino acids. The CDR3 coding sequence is TGCGCCAGCAGCCAGGGACTCCCAGAGGAGACCCAGTACTTC. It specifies CASSQGLPEETQYF.

Here the CDR3 DNA reads TGTGCCAGCTCACCATTTTGGACAGAAAGCTCCTATAATTCACCCCTCCACTTT. Its translation: CASSPFWTESSYNSPLHF. The chain carries TRBV18 and TRBJ1-6, with D perhaps TRBD1 (6 bases). The CDR3 has 18 residues. Germline assignment: CDR1 KGHSH and CDR2 LQKENI. V lost 2 bases and J lost 0, with 14 bases in between.

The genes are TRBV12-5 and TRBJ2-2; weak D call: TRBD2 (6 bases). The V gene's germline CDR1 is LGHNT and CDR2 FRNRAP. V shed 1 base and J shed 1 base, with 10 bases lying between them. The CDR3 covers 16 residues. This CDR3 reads CASGLGRARNTGELFF. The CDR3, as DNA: TGTGCTAGTGGTTTGGGGAGGGCTCGGAACACCGGGGAGCTGTTTTTT.

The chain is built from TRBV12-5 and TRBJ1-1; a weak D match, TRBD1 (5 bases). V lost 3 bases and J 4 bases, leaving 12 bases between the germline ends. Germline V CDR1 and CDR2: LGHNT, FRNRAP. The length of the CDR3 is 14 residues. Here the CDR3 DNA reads TGTGCTAGTGGTTTCCCCCAAGGGGTCACTGAAGCTTTCTTT. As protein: CASGFPQGVTEAFF.

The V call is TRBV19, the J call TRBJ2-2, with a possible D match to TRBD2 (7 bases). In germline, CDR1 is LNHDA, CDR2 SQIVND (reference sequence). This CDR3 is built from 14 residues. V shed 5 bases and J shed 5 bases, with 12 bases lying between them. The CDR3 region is CASSRGAQTGELFF. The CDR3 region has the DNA TGTGCCAGTAGTCGGGGGGCGCAAACCGGGGAGCTGTTTTTT.

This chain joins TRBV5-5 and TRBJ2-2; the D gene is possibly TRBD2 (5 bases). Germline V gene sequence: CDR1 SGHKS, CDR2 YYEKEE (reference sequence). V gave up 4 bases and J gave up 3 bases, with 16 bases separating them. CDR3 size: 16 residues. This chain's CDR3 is CASSLRWERYTGELFF. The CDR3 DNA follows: TGTGCCAGCAGCCTCCGATGGGAGAGATACACCGGGGAGCTGTTTTTT.

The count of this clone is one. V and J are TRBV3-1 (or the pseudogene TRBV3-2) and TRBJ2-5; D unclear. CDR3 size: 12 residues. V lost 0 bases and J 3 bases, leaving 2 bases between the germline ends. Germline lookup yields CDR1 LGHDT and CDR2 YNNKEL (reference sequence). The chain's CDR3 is CASSQDKETQYF. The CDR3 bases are TGTGCCAGCAGCCAAGATAAAGAGACCCAGTACTTC.

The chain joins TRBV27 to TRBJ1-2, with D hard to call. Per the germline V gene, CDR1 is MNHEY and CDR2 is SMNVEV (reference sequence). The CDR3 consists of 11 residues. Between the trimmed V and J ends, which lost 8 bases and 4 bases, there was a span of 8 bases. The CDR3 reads CASGEGYGYTF. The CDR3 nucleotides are TGTGCCAGCGGTGAGGGCTATGGCTACACCTTC.

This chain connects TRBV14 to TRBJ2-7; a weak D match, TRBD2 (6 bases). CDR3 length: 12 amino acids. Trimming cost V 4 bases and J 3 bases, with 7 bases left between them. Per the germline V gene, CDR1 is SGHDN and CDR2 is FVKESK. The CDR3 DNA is TGTGCCAGCAGCCCCGGGGGCTACGAGCAGTACTTC. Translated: CASSPGGYEQYF.

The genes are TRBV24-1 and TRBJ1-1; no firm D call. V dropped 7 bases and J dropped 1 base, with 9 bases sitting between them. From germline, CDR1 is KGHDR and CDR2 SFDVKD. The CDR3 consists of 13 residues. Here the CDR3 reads CATRARGNTEAFF. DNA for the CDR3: TGTGCCACCAGAGCCCGGGGGAACACTGAAGCTTTCTTT.

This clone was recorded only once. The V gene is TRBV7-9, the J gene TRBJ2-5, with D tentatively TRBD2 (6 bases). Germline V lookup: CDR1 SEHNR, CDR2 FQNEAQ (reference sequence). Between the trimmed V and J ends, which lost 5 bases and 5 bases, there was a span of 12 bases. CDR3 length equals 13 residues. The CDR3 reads CASSPPRDETQYF. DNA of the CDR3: TGTGCCAGCAGCCCCCCGCGGGATGAGACCCAGTACTTC.

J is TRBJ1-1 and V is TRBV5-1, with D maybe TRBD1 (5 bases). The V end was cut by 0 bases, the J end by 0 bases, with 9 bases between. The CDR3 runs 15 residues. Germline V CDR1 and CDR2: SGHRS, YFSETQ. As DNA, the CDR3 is TGCGCCAGCAGCTTGGTTCCGGGGGTGAACACTGAAGCTTTCTTT. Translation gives CASSLVPGVNTEAFF.

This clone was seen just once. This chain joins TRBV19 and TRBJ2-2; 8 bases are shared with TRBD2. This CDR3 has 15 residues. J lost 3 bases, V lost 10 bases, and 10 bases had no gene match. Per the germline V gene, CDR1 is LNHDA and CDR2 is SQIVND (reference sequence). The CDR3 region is CATEKISGDTGELFF. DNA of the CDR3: TGTGCCACCGAGAAGATTAGCGGGGACACCGGGGAGCTGTTTTTT.

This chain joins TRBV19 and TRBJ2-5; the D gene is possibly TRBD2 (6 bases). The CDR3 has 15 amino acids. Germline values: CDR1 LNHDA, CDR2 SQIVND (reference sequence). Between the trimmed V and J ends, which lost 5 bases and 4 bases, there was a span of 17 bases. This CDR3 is CASSPGGADRETQYF. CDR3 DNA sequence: TGTGCCAGTAGTCCAGGCGGGGCCGATAGAGAGACCCAGTACTTC. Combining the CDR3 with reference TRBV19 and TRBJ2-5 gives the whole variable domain DGGITQSPKYLFRKEGQNVTLSCEQNLNHDAMYWYRQDPGQGLRLIYYSQIVNDFQKGDIAEGYSVSREKKESFPLTVTSAQKNPTAFYLCASSPGGADRETQYFGPGTRLLVL.

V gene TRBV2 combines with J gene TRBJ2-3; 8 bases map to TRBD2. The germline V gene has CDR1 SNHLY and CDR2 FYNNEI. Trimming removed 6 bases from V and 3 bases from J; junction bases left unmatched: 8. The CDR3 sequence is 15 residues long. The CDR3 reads CASSLTSGGTDTQYF. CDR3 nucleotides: TGTGCCAGCAGCCTTACTAGCGGCGGGACAGATACGCAGTATTTT.

The CDR3: CASSQGVGYTF. In DNA, the CDR3 is TGTGCCAGCAGCCAGGGGGTTGGCTACACCTTC. The rearrangement links TRBV9 to TRBJ1-2, with 7 bases identical to TRBD1. This CDR3 has 11 residues. With V trimmed by 4 bases and J by 7 bases, 1 base remained unmatched. CDR1 SGDLS and CDR2 YYNGEE come from the germline V gene. Combining the CDR3 with reference TRBV9 and TRBJ1-2 gives the whole variable domain DSGVTQTPKHLITATGQRVTLRCSPRSGDLSVYWYQQSLDQGLQFLIQYYNGEERAKGNILERFSAQQFPDLHSELNLSSLELGDSALYFCASSQGVGYTFGSGTRLTVV.

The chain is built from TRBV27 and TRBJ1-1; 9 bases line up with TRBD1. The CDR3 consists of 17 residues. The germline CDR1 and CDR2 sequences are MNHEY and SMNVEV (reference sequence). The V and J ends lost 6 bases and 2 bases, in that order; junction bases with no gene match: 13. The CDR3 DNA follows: TGTGCCAGCAGCCGAAAGGGACAGGGAATACCAAACACTGAAGCTTTCTTT. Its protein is CASSRKGQGIPNTEAFF.

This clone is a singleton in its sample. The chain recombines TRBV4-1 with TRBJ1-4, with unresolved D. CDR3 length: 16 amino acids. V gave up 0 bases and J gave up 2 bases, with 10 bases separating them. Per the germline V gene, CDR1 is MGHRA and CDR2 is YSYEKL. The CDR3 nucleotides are TGCGCCAGCAGCCAAGATTCCCGTCTCACTAATGAAAAACTGTTTTTT. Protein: CASSQDSRLTNEKLFF.

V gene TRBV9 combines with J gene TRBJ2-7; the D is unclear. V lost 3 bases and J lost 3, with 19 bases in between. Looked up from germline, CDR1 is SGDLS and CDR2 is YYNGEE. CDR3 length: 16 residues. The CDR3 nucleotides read TGTGCCAGCAGCGACGAACAGTCCTGGATGCACTACGAGCAGTACTTC. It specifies CASSDEQSWMHYEQYF.

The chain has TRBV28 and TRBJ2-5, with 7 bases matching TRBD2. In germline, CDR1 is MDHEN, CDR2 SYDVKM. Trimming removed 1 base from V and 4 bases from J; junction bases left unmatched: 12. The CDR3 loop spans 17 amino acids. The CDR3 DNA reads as TGTGCCAGCAGTTTATCGCTGCCAGGGAGGGGACTAGAGACCCAGTACTTC. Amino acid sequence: CASSLSLPGRGLETQYF.

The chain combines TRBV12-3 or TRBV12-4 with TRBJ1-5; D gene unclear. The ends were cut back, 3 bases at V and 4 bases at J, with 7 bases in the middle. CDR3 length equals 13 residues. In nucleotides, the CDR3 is TGTGCCAGCAGTTTTAACAGAAATCAGCCCCAGCATTTT. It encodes CASSFNRNQPQHF.

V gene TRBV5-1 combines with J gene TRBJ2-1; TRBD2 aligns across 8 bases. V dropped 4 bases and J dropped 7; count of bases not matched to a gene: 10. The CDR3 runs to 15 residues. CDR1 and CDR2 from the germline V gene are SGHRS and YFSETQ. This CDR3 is CASSPGLGEGNEQFF. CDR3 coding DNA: TGCGCCAGCAGCCCGGGACTAGGGGAGGGGAATGAGCAGTTCTTC.

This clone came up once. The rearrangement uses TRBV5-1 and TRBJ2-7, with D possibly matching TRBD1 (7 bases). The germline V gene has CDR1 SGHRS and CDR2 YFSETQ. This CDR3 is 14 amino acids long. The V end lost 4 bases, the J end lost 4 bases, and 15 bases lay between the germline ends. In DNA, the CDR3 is TGCGCCAGCAGCCGGGGGACAGAACATTACGAGCAGTACTTC. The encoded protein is CASSRGTEHYEQYF.

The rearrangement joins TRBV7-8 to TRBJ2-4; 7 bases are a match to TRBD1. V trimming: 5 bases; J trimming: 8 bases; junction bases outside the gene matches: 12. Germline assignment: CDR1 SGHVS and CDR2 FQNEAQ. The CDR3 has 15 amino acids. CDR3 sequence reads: CASSARGQLVDIQYF. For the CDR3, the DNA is TGTGCCAGCAGCGCCCGGGGACAGTTAGTAGACATTCAGTACTTC.

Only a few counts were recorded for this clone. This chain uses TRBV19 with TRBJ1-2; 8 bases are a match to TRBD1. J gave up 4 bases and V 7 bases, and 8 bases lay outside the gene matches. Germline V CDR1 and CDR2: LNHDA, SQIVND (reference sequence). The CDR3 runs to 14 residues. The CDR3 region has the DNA TGTGCCAGTACCCCAACCCAGGGGGCCTATGGCTACACCTTC. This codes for CASTPTQGAYGYTF. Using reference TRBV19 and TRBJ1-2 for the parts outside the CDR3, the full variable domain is DGGITQSPKYLFRKEGQNVTLSCEQNLNHDAMYWYRQDPGQGLRLIYYSQIVNDFQKGDIAEGYSVSREKKESFPLTVTSAQKNPTAFYLCASTPTQGAYGYTFGSGTRLTVV.

The CDR3 sequence: CASSLTGNTIYF. The CDR3 coding sequence is TGTGCCAGCAGCTTGACAGGAAACACCATATATTTT. The chain joins TRBV5-4 to TRBJ1-3; no reliable D call. Germline CDR1 and CDR2: SGHNT and YYREEE (reference sequence). V lost 1 base to trimming and J lost 4 bases, with 3 bases between them. This CDR3 has 12 amino acids. Variable domain in full (rest from reference TRBV5-4 and TRBJ1-3): ETGVTQSPTHLIKTRGQQVTLRCSSQSGHNTVSWYQQALGQGPQFIFQYYREEENGRGNFPPRFSGLQFPNYSSELNVNALELDDSALYLCASSLTGNTIYFGEGSWLTVV.

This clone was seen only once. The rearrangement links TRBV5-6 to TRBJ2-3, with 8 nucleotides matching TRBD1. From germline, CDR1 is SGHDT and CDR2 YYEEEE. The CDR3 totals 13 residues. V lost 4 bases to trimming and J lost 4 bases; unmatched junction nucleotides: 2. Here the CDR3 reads CASSPGGADTQYF. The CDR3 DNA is TGTGCCAGCAGCCCAGGGGGCGCAGATACGCAGTATTTT.

The CDR3 DNA follows: TGTGCCAGCAGCTTAGCGGCTACAGATACGCAGTATTTT. It codes for CASSLAATDTQYF. This chain links TRBV7-9 with TRBJ2-3, with D hard to call. Germline assignment: CDR1 SEHNR and CDR2 FQNEAQ (reference sequence). The CDR3 is made up of 13 amino acids. V was clipped by 0 bases and J by 3 bases, with 4 bases between them.